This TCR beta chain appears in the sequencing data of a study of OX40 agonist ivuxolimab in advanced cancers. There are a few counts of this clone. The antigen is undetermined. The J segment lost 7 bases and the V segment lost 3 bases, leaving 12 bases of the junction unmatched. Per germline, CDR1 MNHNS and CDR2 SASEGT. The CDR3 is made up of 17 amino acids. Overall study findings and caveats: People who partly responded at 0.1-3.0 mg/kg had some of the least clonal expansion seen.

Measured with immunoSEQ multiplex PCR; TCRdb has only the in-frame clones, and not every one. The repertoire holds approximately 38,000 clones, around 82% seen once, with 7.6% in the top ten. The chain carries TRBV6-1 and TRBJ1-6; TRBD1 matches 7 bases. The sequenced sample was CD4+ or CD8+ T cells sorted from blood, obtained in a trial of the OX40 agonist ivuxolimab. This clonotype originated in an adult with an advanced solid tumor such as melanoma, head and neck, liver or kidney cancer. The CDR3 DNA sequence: TGTGCCAGCAGTGACATCTGGACAGCAGGGGGGAATTCACCCCTCCACTTT. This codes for CASSDIWTAGGNSPLHF.